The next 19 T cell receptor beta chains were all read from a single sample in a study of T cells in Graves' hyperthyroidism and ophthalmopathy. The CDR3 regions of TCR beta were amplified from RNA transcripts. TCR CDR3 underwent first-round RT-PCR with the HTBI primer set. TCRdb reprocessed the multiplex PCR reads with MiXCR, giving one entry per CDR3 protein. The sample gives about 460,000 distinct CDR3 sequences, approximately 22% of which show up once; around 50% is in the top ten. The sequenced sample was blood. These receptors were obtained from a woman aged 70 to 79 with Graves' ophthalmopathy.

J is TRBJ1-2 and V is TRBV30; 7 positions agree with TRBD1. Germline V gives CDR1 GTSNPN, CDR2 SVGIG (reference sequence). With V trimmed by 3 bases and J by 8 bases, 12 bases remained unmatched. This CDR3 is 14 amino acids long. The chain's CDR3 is CAWRGRDRVWGYTF. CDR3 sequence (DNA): TGTGCCTGGAGGGGACGCGACAGGGTCTGGGGCTACACCTTC.

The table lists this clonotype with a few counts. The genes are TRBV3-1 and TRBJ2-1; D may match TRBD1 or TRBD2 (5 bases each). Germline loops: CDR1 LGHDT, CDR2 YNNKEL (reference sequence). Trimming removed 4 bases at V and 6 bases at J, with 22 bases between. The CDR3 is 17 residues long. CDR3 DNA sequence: TGTGCCAGCAGCCCACCACCGGGACCCACAGATTTCAATGAGCAGTTCTTC. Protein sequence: CASSPPPGPTDFNEQFF.

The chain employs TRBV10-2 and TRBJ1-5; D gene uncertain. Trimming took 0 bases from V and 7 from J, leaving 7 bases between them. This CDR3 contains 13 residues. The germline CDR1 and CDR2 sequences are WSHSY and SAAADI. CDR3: CASSESSGQPQHF. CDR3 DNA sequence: TGCGCCAGCAGTGAGTCCTCGGGACAGCCCCAGCATTTT.

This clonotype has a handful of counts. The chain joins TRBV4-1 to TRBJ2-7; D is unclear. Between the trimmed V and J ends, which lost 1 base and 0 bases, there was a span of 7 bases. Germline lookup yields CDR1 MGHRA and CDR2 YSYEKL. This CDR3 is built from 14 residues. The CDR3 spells CASSQGSSSYEQYF. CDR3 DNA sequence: TGCGCCAGCAGCCAAGGTAGCAGCTCCTACGAGCAGTACTTC.

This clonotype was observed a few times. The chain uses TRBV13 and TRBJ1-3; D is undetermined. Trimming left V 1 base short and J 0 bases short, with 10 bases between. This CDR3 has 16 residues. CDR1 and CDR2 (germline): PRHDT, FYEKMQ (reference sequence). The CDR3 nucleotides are TGTGCCAGCAGCTTAGCCCAAGGCTTCTCTGGAAACACCATATATTTT. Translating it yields CASSLAQGFSGNTIYF.

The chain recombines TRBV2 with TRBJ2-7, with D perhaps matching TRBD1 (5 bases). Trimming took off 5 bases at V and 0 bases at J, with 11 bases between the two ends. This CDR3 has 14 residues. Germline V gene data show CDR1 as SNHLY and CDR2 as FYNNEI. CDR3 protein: CASSYATVSYEQYF. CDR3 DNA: TGTGCCAGCAGTTACGCGACAGTCTCCTACGAGCAGTACTTC.

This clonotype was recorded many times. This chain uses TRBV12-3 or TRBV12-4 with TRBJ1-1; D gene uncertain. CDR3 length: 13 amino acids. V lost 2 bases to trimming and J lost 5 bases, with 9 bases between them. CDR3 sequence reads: CASSLQGRTEAFF. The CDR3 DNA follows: TGTGCCAGCAGTTTACAAGGGCGGACTGAAGCTTTCTTT.

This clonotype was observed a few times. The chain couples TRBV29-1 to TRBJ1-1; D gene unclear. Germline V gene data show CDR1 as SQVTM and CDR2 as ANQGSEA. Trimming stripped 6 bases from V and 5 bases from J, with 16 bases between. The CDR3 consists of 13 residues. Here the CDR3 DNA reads TGCAGCGTAAAACAGTCCCTAGGGACTGAAGCTTTCTTT. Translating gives CSVKQSLGTEAFF.

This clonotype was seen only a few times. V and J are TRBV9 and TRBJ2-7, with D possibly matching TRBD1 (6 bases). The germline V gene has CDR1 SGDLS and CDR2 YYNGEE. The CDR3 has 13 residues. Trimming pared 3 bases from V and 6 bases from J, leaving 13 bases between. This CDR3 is CASSERDIAEQYF. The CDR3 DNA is TGTGCCAGCAGCGAGAGGGACATCGCCGAGCAGTACTTC.

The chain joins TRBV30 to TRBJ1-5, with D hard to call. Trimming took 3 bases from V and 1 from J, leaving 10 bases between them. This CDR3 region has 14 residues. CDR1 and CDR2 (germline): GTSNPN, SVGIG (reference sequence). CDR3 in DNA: TGTGCCTGGAGCGCCCTCTTGAGCAATCAGCCCCAGCATTTT. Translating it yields CAWSALLSNQPQHF.

Here the CDR3 reads CASSFENQPQHF. CDR3 bases: TGTGCCAGCAGTTTTGAAAATCAGCCCCAGCATTTT. The V gene is TRBV12-3 or TRBV12-4, the J gene TRBJ1-5, with D uncertain. This CDR3 contains 12 residues. Trimming removed 3 bases at V and 4 bases at J, with 4 bases between.

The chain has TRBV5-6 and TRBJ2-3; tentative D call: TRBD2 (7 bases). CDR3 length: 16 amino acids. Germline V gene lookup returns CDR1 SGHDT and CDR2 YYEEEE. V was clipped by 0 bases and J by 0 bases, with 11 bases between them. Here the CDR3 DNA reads TGTGCCAGCAGCTTGGCACGGGGGGCTAGCACAGATACGCAGTATTTT. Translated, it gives CASSLARGASTDTQYF.

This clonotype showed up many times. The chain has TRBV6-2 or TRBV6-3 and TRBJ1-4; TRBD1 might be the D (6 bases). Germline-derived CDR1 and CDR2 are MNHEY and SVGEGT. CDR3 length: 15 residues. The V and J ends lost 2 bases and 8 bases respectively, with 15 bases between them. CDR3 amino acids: CASSYTGQLGEKLFF. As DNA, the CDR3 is TGTGCCAGCAGTTACACCGGACAGTTAGGCGAAAAACTGTTTTTT.

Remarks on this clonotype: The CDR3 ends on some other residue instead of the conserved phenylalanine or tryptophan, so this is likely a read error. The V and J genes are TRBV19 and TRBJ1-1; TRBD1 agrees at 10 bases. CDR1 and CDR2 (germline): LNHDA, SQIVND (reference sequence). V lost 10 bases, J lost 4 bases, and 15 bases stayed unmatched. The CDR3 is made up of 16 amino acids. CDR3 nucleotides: TGTGCCACCTCCGACAGGGGGCGGGGAGGGGGCACTGAAGCTTTCCTT. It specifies CATSDRGRGGGTEAFL.

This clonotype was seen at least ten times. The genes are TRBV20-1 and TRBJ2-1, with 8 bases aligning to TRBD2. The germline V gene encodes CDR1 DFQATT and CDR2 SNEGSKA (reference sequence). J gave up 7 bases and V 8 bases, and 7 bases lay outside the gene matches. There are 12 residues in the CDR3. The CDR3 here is CSPSGLENEQFF. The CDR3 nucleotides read TGCAGTCCCTCGGGACTAGAGAATGAGCAGTTCTTC.

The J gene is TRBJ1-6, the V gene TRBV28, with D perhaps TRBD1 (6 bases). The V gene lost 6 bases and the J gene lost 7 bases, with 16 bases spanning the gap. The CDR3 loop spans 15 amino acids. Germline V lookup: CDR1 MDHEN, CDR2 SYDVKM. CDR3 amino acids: CASSQEGGSNSPLHF. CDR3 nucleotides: TGTGCCAGCAGCCAAGAAGGGGGTTCCAATTCACCCCTCCACTTT.

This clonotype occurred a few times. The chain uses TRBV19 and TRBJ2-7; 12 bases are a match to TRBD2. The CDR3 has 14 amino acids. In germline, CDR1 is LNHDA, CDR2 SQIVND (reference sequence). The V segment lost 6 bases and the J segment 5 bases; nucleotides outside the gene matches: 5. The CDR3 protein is CASRETSGSHEQYF. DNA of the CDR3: TGTGCCAGTAGGGAGACTAGCGGGAGCCACGAGCAGTACTTC.

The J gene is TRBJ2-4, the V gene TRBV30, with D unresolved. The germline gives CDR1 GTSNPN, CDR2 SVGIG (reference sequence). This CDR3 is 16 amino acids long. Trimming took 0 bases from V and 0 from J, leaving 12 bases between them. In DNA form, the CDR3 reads TGTGCCTGGAGTGTACGGAGTCGGCTAGCCAAAAACATTCAGTACTTC. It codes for CAWSVRSRLAKNIQYF. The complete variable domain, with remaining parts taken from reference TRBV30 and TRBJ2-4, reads SQTIHQWPATLVQPVGSPLSLECTVEGTSNPNLYWYRQAAGRGLQLLFYSVGIGQISSEVPQNLSASRPQDRQFILSSKKLLLSDSGFYLCAWSVRSRLAKNIQYFGAGTRLSVL.

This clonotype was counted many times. The CDR3 here is CASSGNGQSFTDTQYF. In nucleotides, the CDR3 is TGTGCCAGCAGTGGGAACGGCCAGTCCTTCACAGATACGCAGTATTTT. This chain connects TRBV11-2 to TRBJ2-3; no definite D call. The CDR3 is 16 residues long. V dropped 6 bases and J dropped 2 bases, with 18 bases sitting between them. Germline values: CDR1 SGHAT, CDR2 FQNNGV.